The clone carrying this TCR beta chain was counted between two and nine times. Assay: immunoSEQ multiplex PCR; the TCRdb copy retains only in-frame clones and omits some. The data hold fewer than 400,000 clones, with approximately 81% observed a single time. These data originate in a study of blood T cell repertoires in COVID-19. Germline CDR1 is SGHDN and CDR2 is FVKESK. V shed 1 base and J 4 bases; nucleotides not matched to a gene: 8. The CDR3 is 17 amino acids. The sequencing sample was made of PBMCs or T cells enriched from blood (not recorded which). The sequence came from a woman in her twenties or thirties who had been exposed to COVID-19. The V and J genes are TRBV14 and TRBJ2-2; TRBD2 matches at 8 bases. CDR3: CASSQGTGGPSTGELFF. The CDR3 DNA reads TGTGCCAGCAGCCAAGGTACGGGGGGGCCTAGCACCGGGGAGCTGTTTTTT.